Shown below are 3 T cell receptor beta chains from a single sample sequenced in a study of T cells of healthy individuals. TCRdb redid the calling of the 5' RACE reads with MiXCR, one entry per CDR3 protein. This table holds around 53,000 distinct CDR3 sequences, under 15% found once. These receptors originate from a human donor in good health.

The chain has TRBV7-2 and TRBJ1-1; 10 nucleotides agree with TRBD1. V lost 4 bases to trimming and J lost 10 bases; unmatched junction nucleotides: 3. Germline loops: CDR1 SGHTA, CDR2 FQGNSA. CDR3 size: 12 residues. The CDR3 DNA is TGTGCCAGCAGCTCGGACAGGGGGAGAGCTTTCTTT. This sequence encodes CASSSDRGRAFF.

The CDR3 region has the DNA TGTGCCATCAGTGATATAGGGACCGATCACGAGCAGTACTTC. It codes for CAISDIGTDHEQYF. V is TRBV10-3 and J is TRBJ2-7; TRBD1 or TRBD2 may be the D gene (5 bases each). This CDR3 comprises 14 residues. Trimming took off 3 bases at V and 5 bases at J, with 14 bases between the two ends. The germline V gene encodes CDR1 ENHRY and CDR2 SYGVKD.

The gene calls are TRBV7-9 and TRBJ2-2, with D possibly matching TRBD1 (5 bases). The germline V gene encodes CDR1 SEHNR and CDR2 FQNEAQ (reference sequence). The V and J ends lost 4 bases and 5 bases respectively, with 14 bases between them. The CDR3 is made up of 15 amino acids. This CDR3 is CASSSTQGFTGELFF. The CDR3 DNA reads as TGTGCCAGCAGCTCCACCCAGGGTTTTACCGGGGAGCTGTTTTTT.